What follows describes a single T cell receptor (beta chain). The antigen is unknown. Using immunoSEQ multiplex PCR, the repertoire was profiled, and TCRdb retains in-frame clones only, with some absent. Among around 100,000 clones listed, about 91% were seen once. The sample is drawn from a study of PD-L1 blockade in urothelial cancer. Study at large: Investigators checked blood 3 weeks (second dose) and 6 weeks after treatment start.

Study-wide findings and caveats: Durable benefit accompanied greater 3-week expansion of tumor-associated blood clones.

The CDR3 sequence is 14 residues long. Germline CDR1 SGHTA, CDR2 FQGNSA. V trimming: 5 bases; J trimming: 4 bases; junction bases outside the gene matches: 8. The time point denotes: peripheral blood 6 weeks after treatment start. For each patient, 1 to 8 samples were obtained, pretreatment and on-treatment. This receptor was obtained from a man aged 55 to 69 with urothelial cancer. The chain carries TRBV7-2 and TRBJ2-7, with 7 positions matching TRBD1. The sample in question was PBMCs, obtained around atezolizumab (anti-PD-L1) treatment. CDR3 sequence (DNA): TGTGCCAGCAGCACTAGACAGGGAGAGTACGAGCAGTACTTC. Amino acid sequence: CASSTRQGEYEQYF.